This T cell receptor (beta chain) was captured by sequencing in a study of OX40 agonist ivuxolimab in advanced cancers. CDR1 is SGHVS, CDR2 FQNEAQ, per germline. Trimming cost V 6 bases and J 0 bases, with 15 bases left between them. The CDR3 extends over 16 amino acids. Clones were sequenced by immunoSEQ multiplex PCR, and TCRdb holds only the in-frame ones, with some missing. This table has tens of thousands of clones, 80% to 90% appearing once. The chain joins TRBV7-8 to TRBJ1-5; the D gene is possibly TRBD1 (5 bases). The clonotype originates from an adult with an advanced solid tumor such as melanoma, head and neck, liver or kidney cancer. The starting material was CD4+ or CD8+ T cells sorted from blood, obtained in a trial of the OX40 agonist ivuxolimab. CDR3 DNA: TGTGCCAGCAGGAGCAATGGGGGACTTAGCAATCAGCCCCAGCATTTT. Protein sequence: CASRSNGGLSNQPQHF.